This T cell receptor beta chain is drawn from a study of blood T cell repertoires in COVID-19. Overall study context: Sites in the United States, Italy and Spain provided acute and convalescent COVID-19 samples. PBMCs, B-cell-depleted T cells, or T cells provided the cDNA or gDNA that made up the material.

As handled by the study authors: The authors estimated nucleated cell counts from reference gene primer amplification. Sequenced by immunoSEQ multiplex PCR; TCRdb stores in-frame clones only, minus some. D and trimming were read from the DNA, whereas the V and J calls and clone size are those reported in that table. The table records around 370,000 clones, 90% of them present only once. This clone occurred once. This CDR3 is 14 amino acids long. V lost 0 bases, J lost 7 bases, and 13 bases lay in between. The germline V gene has CDR1 SGHRS and CDR2 YFSETQ. The receptor comes from a man younger than 35 with active or convalescent COVID-19. The sequenced sample was peripheral blood. This chain uses TRBV5-1 with TRBJ2-5; D perhaps matches TRBD1 (6 bases). CDR3 sequence reads: CASSLADRTGTQYF. For the CDR3, the DNA is TGCGCCAGCAGCTTGGCTGACAGGACGGGGACCCAGTACTTC.